Sequencing of this T cell receptor (beta chain) was carried out in a study of CD8+ T cells in alopecia areata. CDR3 length: 14 residues. Trimming removed 2 bases at V and 2 bases at J, with 12 bases between. Germline CDR1 and CDR2: GTSNPN and SVGIG (reference sequence). Treatment specified: oral pan-JAK inhibitor, 5-10 mg twice daily. Reverse transcribed after extraction, RNA yielded cDNA as the sequencing template. Sequenced by immunoSEQ multiplex PCR; TCRdb stores in-frame clones only, minus some. Of approximately 200,000 clones in the sample, over 45% were seen once. Sample: CD4+ T cells sorted from blood, taken at week 24, from a patient treated with tofacitinib. The source is a human donor with alopecia areata. The chain links TRBV30 to TRBJ1-2; D unresolved. The CDR3 sequence is CAWSPDILNYGYTF. As DNA, the CDR3 is TGTGCCTGGAGTCCTGACATACTGAACTATGGCTACACCTTC. The full variable domain, completed using reference TRBV30 and TRBJ1-2, is SQTIHQWPATLVQPVGSPLSLECTVEGTSNPNLYWYRQAAGRGLQLLFYSVGIGQISSEVPQNLSASRPQDRQFILSSKKLLLSDSGFYLCAWSPDILNYGYTFGSGTRLTVV.